This TCR beta chain comes out of a study of CD8 T cells in ankylosing spondylitis. TCRdb ran MiXCR on the 5' RACE reads and lists one entry per CDR3 protein. Of more than 600,000 distinct CDR3 sequences detected, 15% to 20% appear once; the ten largest clones hold under 20%. This clonotype has just a few counts. Its antigen is as yet unknown. The CDR3 is made up of 13 amino acids. Germline V gene lookup returns CDR1 LNHNV and CDR2 YYDKDF (reference sequence). The V and J ends lost 5 bases and 5 bases, in that order; junction bases with no gene match: 5. Notes on the study in general: A TCR beta motif of 7 to 9 highly homologous variants seemed to mark ankylosing spondylitis blood.

Sequencing was carried out using blood, either unsorted or a sorted T cell fraction (not recorded which). The receptor was derived from a male donor with ankylosing spondylitis. The chain is built from TRBV15 and TRBJ1-2; 7 bases are a match to TRBD1. The DNA for the CDR3 is TGTGCCACCAGCCTAGACAGGGATTATGGCTACACCTTC. It specifies CATSLDRDYGYTF.